The TCR beta chain under discussion was sequenced for a study of tumor-infiltrating lymphocytes in localized non-small cell lung cancer (TCRdb year 2021). Regarding the research as a whole: The cohort covered several histologies, both smokers and never-smokers, and patients whose samples were collected after neoadjuvant chemotherapy. Each patient contributed resected tumor tissue and uninvolved lung tissue from the same patient, described as non-adjacent to the tumor. Alongside flow cytometry, multiplex immunofluorescence, RNA-seq, exome sequencing and proteomics, TCR sequencing was applied to the same patients as one of several integrated assays. The overall ICON cohort comprised fewer than 170 surgical patients with localized non-small cell lung cancer whose tumors were resected. A total of around 50 patients were part of the paired comparison of immunoSEQ T-cell fraction between tumor and uninvolved lung.

Measured from the cysteine to the phenylalanine, the CDR3 is 19 residues long. Solely the CDR3 DNA is kept, with 57 bases framed from the first base. In the germline V gene (reference sequence), CDR1 corresponds to MNHEY and CDR2 to SMNVEV. Here V drops 5 bases and J drops 7 bases, and the junction holds 14 bases not matched to any gene. Points the paper makes about the study in general: Recurrence-free survival showed no association with tumor T-cell fraction measured by TCR sequencing (p = 0.61). Since assay coverage differed from patient to patient depending on how much tissue was available, TCR sequencing was done for only a subset of the cohort. Consistent with immunofluorescence CD3 counts, TCRbeta sequencing supported greater T cell infiltration in tumors than in uninvolved lung tissue. No difference in TCR-derived T-cell fraction was observed between the flow cytometry-defined immunotypes IM1 (good prognosis) and IM2 (poor prognosis). Because different pieces of the same tissue were used for different assays, technical variation could not be separated from intratumor heterogeneity.

Notes on this clone: Its specific antigen is unknown. Per-base qualities were not stored, and no clone one base away is much larger.

The T-cell fraction in tumor and uninvolved lung tissue was obtained from TCR sequencing using the immunoSEQ assay. Concerning the study's data processing: For survival analysis, patients were divided into high (upper tertile) and low (lower two tertiles) T-cell fraction groups, which were compared by log-rank test. A signed-rank test was used to test differences in T-cell fraction between paired tumor and uninvolved lung samples. Imported from immuneACCESS, the table was reduced by TCRdb to in-frame sequences with V and J called. These copies leave out some clones; in studies compared against another copy, an unresolved V gene accounts for under half, and the cause of the remainder is not known. For V, J and clone size, that table is used; D and trimming come from the DNA. This sample holds roughly 9,000 clones; approximately 82% were observed only once. Of the sample, 9.8% is held by the ten largest clones.

The first patient joined ICON in the first half of 2016, and enrollment wrapped up when the last patient was enrolled in late 2018. From a subcohort of 76 patients, fresh tumor and matched uninvolved tissue were collected for in-depth immune analyses, including TCR sequencing. No cell sorting was done, and TCR sequencing was instead run on DNA isolated from bulk tissue. The sequence derives from a human donor with non-small cell lung cancer. Sequenced sample: lung tumor tissue. The chain is assembled from TRBV27 and TRBJ2-2, and TRBD2 matches 15 of the central bases. The CDR3 protein is CASSPWTSGRARRDGELFF. The bases read TGTGCCAGCAGTCCCTGGACTAGCGGGAGGGCCAGGAGAGACGGGGAGCTGTTTTTT.